This is a list of T cell receptor beta chains from one sample in a study of T-cell memory formation after mild COVID-19. TCRdb passed the 5' RACE reads through MiXCR, listing each CDR3 protein once. The sample includes about 400,000 distinct CDR3 sequences, roughly 17% of them seen just once. Specimen: PBMCs or a T cell subset sorted from them (not recorded which). All receptors come from a man aged 18 to 30 who had mild COVID-19 (a few samples of this study predate the infection). Cell type and time point are not known. CDR3s include the opening cysteine and the closing phenylalanine or tryptophan. D genes are given only for firm matches. A clone size is listed for some rows: how often the clone was seen (once, few, many), or a class if it is expanded.

v_call	d_call	clone_size	j_call	cdr3_aa	cdr3_nt
TRBV27	-	-	TRBJ1-2	CASSKTSDRVYGYTF	TGTGCCAGCAGTAAAACTTCGGATAGGGTCTATGGCTACACCTTC
TRBV7-8	TRBD2	-	TRBJ2-3	CASRHEAGGGDTQYF	TGTGCCAGCAGACACGAAGCGGGGGGAGGTGATACGCAGTATTTT
TRBV12-3/TRBV12-4	TRBD1	few	TRBJ1-5	CASNRQGPNQPQHF	TGTGCCAGCAATCGACAGGGGCCCAATCAGCCCCAGCATTTT
TRBV10-3	TRBD1	-	TRBJ2-7	CAIRDGTGDSEQYF	TGTGCCATCAGGGACGGGACAGGGGACAGCGAGCAGTACTTC
TRBV7-9	-	-	TRBJ1-2	CASSATFGRPDPSNYGYTF	TGTGCCAGCAGCGCCACCTTCGGCAGGCCCGACCCTTCTAACTATGGCTACACCTTC
TRBV2	TRBD1	-	TRBJ1-5	CASLEQDRGHQPQHF	TGTGCCAGCCTAGAACAGGACAGGGGGCATCAGCCCCAGCATTTT
TRBV6-6	TRBD1	many	TRBJ2-7	CASSPTGTYEQYF	TGTGCCAGCAGCCCGACAGGGACCTACGAGCAGTACTTC
TRBV6-5	-	-	TRBJ2-3	CASSQLGHFTDTQYF	TGTGCCAGCAGTCAACTGGGACATTTCACAGATACGCAGTATTTT
TRBV11-1	-	-	TRBJ1-2	CASSLARGRAQSPYGYTF	TGTGCCAGCAGCTTAGCGCGGGGCAGGGCCCAATCGCCCTATGGCTACACCTTC
TRBV12-3/TRBV12-4	-	few	TRBJ1-1	CASGSTEAFF	TGTGCCAGCGGGAGCACTGAAGCTTTCTTT
TRBV18	-	-	TRBJ2-4	CASSPPSAEAKNIQYF	TGTGCCAGCTCACCACCGTCGGCAGAAGCCAAAAACATTCAGTACTTC
TRBV7-2	-	-	TRBJ2-3	CASSFVSTDTQYF	TGTGCCAGCAGCTTTGTGAGCACAGATACGCAGTATTTT
TRBV20-1	TRBD2	-	TRBJ2-1	CSAGLAGGNNEQFF	TGCAGTGCAGGACTAGCGGGGGGGAACAATGAGCAGTTCTTC
TRBV24-1	-	few	TRBJ1-4	CATSDLPVVGEKLFF	TGTGCCACCAGTGATTTGCCGGTCGTGGGTGAAAAACTGTTTTTT
TRBV30	-	few	TRBJ1-2	CAWEDIRRVYGYTF	TGTGCCTGGGAGGATATTAGGAGGGTCTATGGCTACACCTTC
TRBV7-2	TRBD1	-	TRBJ2-4	CASSLGQGNIQYF	TGTGCCAGCAGCTTGGGACAGGGCAACATTCAGTACTTC
TRBV7-9	-	-	TRBJ2-3	CGSISLGKGPDTQYF	TGTGGCAGCATCTCCCTAGGGAAGGGGCCAGATACGCAGTATTTT
TRBV7-2	-	few	TRBJ2-1	CASSPRALAGYNEQFF	TGTGCCAGCAGCCCAAGGGCCCTGGCCGGCTACAATGAGCAGTTCTTC
TRBV20-1	-	few	TRBJ1-1	CSARDFRRARPEAFF	TGCAGTGCTAGAGATTTCCGCAGGGCGAGGCCTGAAGCTTTCTTT
TRBV15	TRBD1	few	TRBJ1-1	CATSRAQGGEAFF	TGTGCCACCAGCAGAGCCCAGGGGGGTGAAGCTTTCTTT
TRBV27	-	-	TRBJ1-5	CASSLLGASSNQPQHF	TGTGCCAGCAGTTTGTTGGGGGCCTCCAGCAATCAGCCCCAGCATTTT
TRBV12-3/TRBV12-4	-	many	TRBJ1-5	CASSLPGGNQPQHF	TGTGCCAGCAGTTTACCGGGGGGGAATCAGCCCCAGCATTTT
TRBV24-1	-	few	TRBJ2-3	CATSHGGTGTDTQYF	TGTGCCACCTCCCACGGGGGGACAGGCACAGATACGCAGTATTTT
TRBV11-1	TRBD1	-	TRBJ2-5	CASSRQGSLQETQYF	TGTGCCAGCAGCAGACAGGGGTCGCTTCAAGAGACCCAGTACTTC
TRBV20-1	-	-	TRBJ1-4	CSAWVWEKLFF	TGCAGTGCTTGGGTTTGGGAAAAACTGTTTTTT
TRBV18	TRBD1	-	TRBJ2-2	CASPRQGATNTGELFF	TGTGCCAGCCCAAGACAGGGAGCAACGAACACCGGGGAGCTGTTTTTT